This TCR beta chain derives from a study of T-cell reconstitution after alpha-beta-depleted transplantation in children. General study points: Reportedly, roughly two months post-transplant, alpha-beta T cells arose from several hundred expanded graft clones. Some patients owed their high day-60 TCRbeta diversity to surviving recipient T cells and thymic progenitors. One year post-transplant, T-cell counts and diversity were largely derived from T cells produced anew.

TCRbeta library construction was performed incorporating unique molecular identifiers. TCRdb re-called the PCR reads through MiXCR, storing one row per CDR3 protein. Of under 300,000 distinct CDR3 sequences listed, 11% are singletons. On this clonotype itself: Its antigen is unidentified. Given a much more abundant clone one base away, this may be a read error.

The length of the CDR3 is 19 residues. Germline CDR1 MGHDK, CDR2 SYGVNS. This TCR was sampled from a male patient between 2 and 10 years old who had a stem cell transplant for chronic granulomatous disease, so the T cells may come from the graft donor. This rearrangement joins TRBV25-1 to TRBJ1-5; 10 nucleotides align to TRBD1. The material sequenced was peripheral blood, taken 180 days after TCRalphabeta/CD19-depleted stem cell transplant. CDR3: CACSEWETGGRDSNQPQHF. The CDR3 DNA is TGTGCCTGCAGTGAATGGGAGACAGGGGGCCGGGATAGCAATCAGCCCCAGCATTTT.